Described below is a single T cell receptor beta chain sequence and its context. Its binding antigen is unknown. No quality values exist for individual bases; no much larger clone is one base distant. This entry is derived from a study of shared clonotypes between healthy human individuals (dated by TCRdb to the early 2020s). For the study in its entirety: The cohort comprised two women and a few men aged 18 to 49 years. Between about 0.85 and 9.5 billion PBMCs per donor were obtained by leukapheresis. Blood TCR repertoires of a handful of healthy adults were deeply sequenced to estimate repertoire size and the extent of clonotype sharing between individuals. Per donor, three plates each were used for CD4 naive and CD4 memory, two for CD8 naive, and one for CD8 memory. To increase sequencing depth and limit assay-specific biases, TCR repertoire library preparation and sequencing were carried out by different laboratories using diverse techniques.

Points the paper makes about the study in general: Rarefaction of sorted-subset datasets indicated incomplete sequencing despite the large sequencing depth. Approximately 4.8% of naive CD4, 3.5% of naive CD8, approximately 2% of memory CD4, and approximately 0.4% of memory CD8 clonotypes were shared across several donors. Naive subsets generally had larger estimated clonotype richness than memory subsets did. Pairwise subsampling indicated that sequencing depth was expected to affect the degree of clonotype sharing among donors. Compared with non-shared clonotypes, clonotypes shared by all four sorted-subset donors had higher generation probabilities. The genetic and exposure-history diversity represented was limited by the small number of donors. Only blood was sampled, and tissue TCR repertoires likely differ from those in blood.

The donors were healthy, HIV-negative adults who had no recently reported acute infections or vaccinations. Every donor was a Caucasian adult living in Nashville, Tennessee, USA. CD4+ T cells were enriched by magnetic negative selection, after which naive cells were positively selected on CD45RA and the negative fraction was taken as the memory subset. Blood was obtained by leukapheresis, after which PBMCs were separated by Ficoll-Histopaque density gradient centrifugation and cryopreserved in liquid nitrogen vapor phase. Analytical flow cytometry was used to check the purity and quantity of each magnetically sorted T cell population. Genomic DNA was isolated from every sorted fraction and measured by UV absorbance on a Nanodrop 2000c. Measured from the cysteine to the phenylalanine, the CDR3 is 14 residues long. Of all the DNA, just the CDR3 is kept, 42 bases in frame from base 1. The junction shows trimming of 4 bases on V and 5 bases on J, plus 15 bases between the germline ends. The germline V gene sets CDR1 to MDHEN and CDR2 to SYDVKM.

Using the deep immunoSEQ assay, multiplex PCR amplified TCR CDR3 regions from genomic DNA. Extracted genomic DNA from each cell subset was spread evenly across all wells of several immunoSEQ 96-well plates, with each plate serving as a replicate. For sorted subsets, approximately 190 ng genomic DNA, equal to 30,000 or so T cell genomes, was loaded into each replicate PCR. The purified libraries were quantified using a Qubit 3.0 fluorometer, sized with a Bioanalyzer 2100, and then quantified again using the KAPA Library Quantification kit. Every immunoSEQ 96-well plate was sequenced on a dedicated single-read 150-cycle Illumina NextSeq 550 flow cell. In the source study's methods: Because the immunoSEQ output held only junctional sequences and lacked quality scores, the filtering could not match the filtering applied to full-length reads. To assign V/J genes and CDR3, sequences were annotated against IMGT germline references using PyIR, a Python wrapper for IgBLAST v1.9. Any read was removed if the V/J assignment was weak (E-value above 1e-6), the CDR3 was missing, or the read contained stop codons, out-of-frame junctions, or ambiguous translated residues. A V3J clonotype was defined by an identical inferred V gene, J gene, and CDR3 amino acid sequence. To compute the percentage overlap between repertoires, the number of shared unique clonotypes was divided by the size of the smaller repertoire. Three approaches were used to assess repertoire richness: RTK rarefaction, the Chao1 estimator, and Recon v2.1 estimates of unobserved clonotypes. For all TCRbeta clonotypes obtained by the gDNA method from a few donors, generation probabilities were computed with OLGA. TCRdb re-hosts the immuneACCESS table, in-frame sequences only. Its copies lack some clones; in the studies checked, an unresolved V gene accounts for under half of them, and the cause for the rest is not known. V and J calls and clone size follow that table, whereas D and trimming were derived from the DNA. The sample includes millions of clones, with over 85% observed a single time. 0.39% of the sample rests with the top ten.

The V and J genes are TRBV28 and TRBJ2-7, with the D call perhaps TRBD1 or TRBD2, as 5 bases match in each case. This receptor was identified in a man in his late teens or twenties in good health. Some clones in this sample may be carry-over from other donors' samples. Sequencing input: naive CD4+ T cells from PBMCs. The meaning of the sample's cell subset or site label: CD45RA+ positively selected. The DNA sequence reads TGTGCCAGCAGTTCCGGGACCAGGGCGGACGAGCAGTACTTC. This yields the protein CASSSGTRADEQYF.